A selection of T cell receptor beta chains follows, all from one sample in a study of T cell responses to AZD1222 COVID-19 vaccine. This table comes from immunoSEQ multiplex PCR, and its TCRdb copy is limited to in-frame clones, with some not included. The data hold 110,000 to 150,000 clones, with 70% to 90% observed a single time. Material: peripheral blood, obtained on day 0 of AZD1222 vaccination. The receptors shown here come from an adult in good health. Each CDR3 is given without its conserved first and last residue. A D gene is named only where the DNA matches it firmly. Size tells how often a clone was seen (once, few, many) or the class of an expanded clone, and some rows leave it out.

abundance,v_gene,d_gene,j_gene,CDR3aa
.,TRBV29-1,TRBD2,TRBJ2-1,SVEGTSGRRGDYNEQF
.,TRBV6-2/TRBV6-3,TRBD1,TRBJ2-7,ASSYGTASYEQY
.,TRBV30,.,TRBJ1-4,ASQGLGEKLF
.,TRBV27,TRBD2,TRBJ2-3,ASARGGTATDTQY
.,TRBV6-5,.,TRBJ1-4,ASRGGTAKEKLF
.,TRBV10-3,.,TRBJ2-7,AISRSGGEQY
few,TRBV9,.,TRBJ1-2,ASSQNRGYT
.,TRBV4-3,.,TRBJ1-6,ASSQNIVNSPLH
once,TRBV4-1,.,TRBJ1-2,ASSQDPDPWGYT
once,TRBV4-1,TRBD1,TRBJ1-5,ASSQLDRVDQPQH
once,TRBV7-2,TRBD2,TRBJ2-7,ASSRKREAFYEQY
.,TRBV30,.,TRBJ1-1,AWGGMGNTEAF
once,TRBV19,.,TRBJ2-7,ATREMTGDHEQY
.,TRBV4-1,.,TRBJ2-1,ASSHPLVSEQF
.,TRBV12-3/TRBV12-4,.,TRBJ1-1,ASSIGRAEAF
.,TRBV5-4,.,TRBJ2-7,ASRYGTSYEQY
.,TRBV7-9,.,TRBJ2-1,ASSLPIGSPYNEQF
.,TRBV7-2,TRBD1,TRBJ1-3,ASSHRDRSSGNTIY
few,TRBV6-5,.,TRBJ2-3,ASSHTDTQY
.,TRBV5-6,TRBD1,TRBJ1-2,ASSPYTPDRGYGYT
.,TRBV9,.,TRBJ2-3,ASSVAGRMGDTQY
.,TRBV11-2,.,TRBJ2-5,ASGRAGGPEETQY
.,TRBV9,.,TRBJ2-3,ASKGADTQY
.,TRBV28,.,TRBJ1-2,ASRGVQGFYGYT
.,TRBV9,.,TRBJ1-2,ASSVDSRGPLVGGYT
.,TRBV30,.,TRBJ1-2,ALPGTGNVGYT
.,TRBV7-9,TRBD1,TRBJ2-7,ASSPAGTAFYEQY
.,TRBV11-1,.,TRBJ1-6,ASSPETESPLH
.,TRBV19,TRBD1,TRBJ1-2,ASKDRGDGYT
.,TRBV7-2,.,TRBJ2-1,ASRPGPNEQF
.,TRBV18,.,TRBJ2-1,ASSPRLVSYEQF
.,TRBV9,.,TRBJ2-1,ASSVADGSYNEQF
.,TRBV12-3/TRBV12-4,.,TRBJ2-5,ASSSGYETQY
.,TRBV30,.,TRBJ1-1,AWSRVATEAF
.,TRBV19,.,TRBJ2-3,ASSIGPGTDTQY
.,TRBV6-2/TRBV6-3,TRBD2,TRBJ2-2,ASSYLRGAGLTTGELF
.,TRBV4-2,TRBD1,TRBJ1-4,ASSQDTGTGNEKLF
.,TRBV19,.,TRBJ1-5,ASNQKVPFSNQPQH
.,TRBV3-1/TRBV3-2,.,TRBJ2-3,ASSPTSQAQY
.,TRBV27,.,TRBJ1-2,ASSFGRNYGYT
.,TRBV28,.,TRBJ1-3,ASSLEVVGGSGNTIY
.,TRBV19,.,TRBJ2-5,ASSQQGWQETQY
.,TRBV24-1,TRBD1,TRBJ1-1,ATSDPDRGAF
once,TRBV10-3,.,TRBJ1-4,AISGRENEKLF
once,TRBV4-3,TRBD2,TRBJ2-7,ASSQLAGGSYEQY
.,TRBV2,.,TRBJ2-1,ASRRQVGEQF
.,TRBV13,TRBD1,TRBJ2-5,ASSPGQGRTQY
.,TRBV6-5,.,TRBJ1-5,ASFRGSNSNQPQH
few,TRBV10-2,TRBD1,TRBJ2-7,ASSGTGVDSYEQY
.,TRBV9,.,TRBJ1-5,ASSRGSGNQPQH
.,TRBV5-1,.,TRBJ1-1,ASSVWGNTEAF
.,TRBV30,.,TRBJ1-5,ACTYTSDNQPQH
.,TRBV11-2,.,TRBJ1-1,ASRSPIGEAF